Detailed here is one T cell receptor beta chain. The data were produced by immunoSEQ multiplex PCR, yet TCRdb's version contains in-frame clones alone and is incomplete. Counted here are some 30,000 clones, 70% to 85% occurring once; the ten biggest clones make up roughly 7.2%. This specimen comes from a study of radiotherapy plus CTLA-4 blockade in lung cancer. V was pared by 2 bases and J by 3 bases, with 7 bases of the junction left unmatched. Germline V gives CDR1 KGHSH, CDR2 LQKENI. The CDR3 extends over 16 amino acids. The chain has TRBV18 and TRBJ1-5, with TRBD1 identical over 7 bases. The sample was peripheral blood, taken from a patient treated with radiotherapy plus ipilimumab. The clonotype was recovered from a human donor with non-small cell lung cancer who had stable disease on radiotherapy plus ipilimumab. The DNA of the CDR3 is TGTGCCAGCTCACCAACAGGGGCAGTCAACAATCAGCCCCAGCATTTT. Translated, it gives CASSPTGAVNNQPQHF.